The sequence of this TCR beta chain was determined in a study of cytomegalovirus exposure and HLA in healthy donors. The study ran its PCR with 60 Vbeta and 13 Jbeta primers. Original handling: As a later analysis found, there were around 86 million unique TCR beta chains, of which roughly 11 million were shared. Measured with immunoSEQ multiplex PCR; TCRdb has only the in-frame clones, and not every one. That table is the source of V, J and clone size, and D and trimming were worked out from the DNA. The sample includes 170,000 or so clones, approximately 80% of them seen just once. Study findings and constraints: The likely origin of a cluster of highly shared sequence variants was a sequencing artifact.

On this clone itself: No antigen is known for it.

Unmatched junction bases numbered 0, after V lost 1 base and J lost 4 bases. Germline-derived CDR1 and CDR2 are KGHSH and LQKENI. The CDR3 covers 14 residues. The sample was PBMCs. The clonotype was recovered from a man younger than 30 in good health and CMV-seronegative. J is TRBJ1-1 and V is TRBV18; 10 bases map to TRBD1. The chain's CDR3 is CASSPRDRGTEAFF. The CDR3 nucleotides are TGTGCCAGCTCACCACGGGACAGGGGCACTGAAGCTTTCTTT.